The source of this TCR beta chain is a study of T-cell memory formation after mild COVID-19. Trimming removed 3 bases from V and 7 bases from J, with 11 bases in between. The CDR3 has 14 residues. The V gene's germline CDR1 is SGHRS and CDR2 YFSETQ. One entry per CDR3 protein, called by TCRdb with MiXCR from the 5' RACE reads. Altogether 470,000 or so distinct CDR3 sequences are present, roughly 18% being singletons, with the ten largest covering 9% to 15%. Sequencing was done on a sample of PBMCs or a T cell subset sorted from them (not recorded which). V is TRBV5-1 and J is TRBJ1-6; tentatively, D is TRBD1 (6 bases). The clonotype was recovered from an adult woman who had mild COVID-19 (a few samples of this study predate the infection). Cell type and time point are not known. This chain's CDR3 is CASSSWTENSPLHF. DNA of the CDR3: TGCGCCAGCAGCTCCTGGACAGAGAATTCACCCCTCCACTTT.